The clone carrying this T cell receptor (beta chain) was counted ten times or more. The source of the sample is a study of blood T cells in healthy people across ages. The CDR3 has 12 residues. The J segment lost 6 bases and the V segment lost 10 bases, leaving 9 bases of the junction unmatched. Drawn from each donor were roughly 9.4 milliliters of peripheral blood. Using a J-beta primer mix together with a sample-barcoded 5' primer, a second PCR was run for roughly 6 to 11 cycles. In TCRdb, the 5' RACE reads were re-called with MiXCR into one record per CDR3 protein. Found here are about 1.7 million distinct CDR3 sequences, 25% to 30% of them singletons; the top ten hold over 7%.

The clonotype was recovered from a woman aged 25-40 years in good health. The specimen was blood. The chain has TRBV12-3 or TRBV12-4 and TRBJ2-7; TRBD2 aligns across 7 bases. The CDR3 DNA reads as TGTGCCACGGGGGAGGGTGTCGGCGAGCAGTACTTC. Residues: CATGEGVGEQYF.